A selection of T cell receptor beta chains follows, all from one sample in a study of T cell changes during pregnancy in multiple sclerosis. Method: immunoSEQ multiplex PCR; TCRdb's copy keeps in-frame clones and lacks some. Of roughly 23,000 clones detected, about 89% appear once; the ten largest clones hold under 0.75%. The material sequenced was CD4+ T cells from peripheral blood mononuclear cells, taken in the third trimester of pregnancy. The receptor set was obtained from a female donor in good health, enrolled as a control in a pregnancy study. The CDR3 runs from the conserved cysteine through the conserved F or W. D genes are given only for firm matches. Clone size is stated in some rows and not others, as once, few, many or a class when expanded.

TRBV5-6	-	TRBD1	TRBJ2-1	TGTGCCAGCAGCCCCAGGGGGCGCAGGAATGAGCAGTTCTTC	CASSPRGRRNEQFF
TRBV7-9	once	TRBD1	TRBJ2-5	TGTGCCAGCAGCAGGACAGGGGTGGAGACCCAGTACTTC	CASSRTGVETQYF
TRBV7-9	-	-	TRBJ2-2	TGTGCCAGCAGCCCCGGAGGGTTGGGCACCGGGGAGCTGTTTTTT	CASSPGGLGTGELFF
TRBV28	-	-	TRBJ1-5	TGTGCCAGCAGTTTGCCAGGTTTGCAGCCCCAGCATTTT	CASSLPGLQPQHF
TRBV28	-	-	TRBJ2-2	TGTGCCAGCAGTCTCGACTCCACCGGGGAGCTGTTTTTT	CASSLDSTGELFF
TRBV5-1	-	-	TRBJ2-1	TGCGCCAGCAGTCAAAGGGGCCATGAGCAGTTCTTC	CASSQRGHEQFF
TRBV19	-	-	TRBJ2-1	TGTGCCAGTAGTGTAACGACTAGCAATGAGCAGTTCTTC	CASSVTTSNEQFF
TRBV18	-	-	TRBJ2-7	TGTGCCAGCTTACAACAGGGAGCAACCTACGAGCAGTACTTC	CASLQQGATYEQYF
TRBV5-1	-	-	TRBJ1-2	TGCGCCAGCAGCAGGGGGTCGGCGGATAACTATGGCTACACCTTC	CASSRGSADNYGYTF
TRBV9	-	-	TRBJ2-1	TGTGCCAGCAGCGTAGTCCGCGGTTCAAGCTCCTACAATGAGCAGTTCTTC	CASSVVRGSSSYNEQFF
TRBV5-1	-	TRBD2	TRBJ2-7	TGCGCCAGCAGCTTGGGGAACAGCGGGGGACTCCTCTACGAGCAGTACTTC	CASSLGNSGGLLYEQYF
TRBV5-1	few	-	TRBJ1-1	TGCGCCAGCAAAGAACAGGAGTCGAACACTGAAGCTTTCTTT	CASKEQESNTEAFF
TRBV30	-	-	TRBJ1-1	TGTGCCTGGAAGTTGAGGGAGAACACTGAAGCTTTCTTT	CAWKLRENTEAFF
TRBV4-3	-	TRBD2	TRBJ2-7	TGCGCCAGCAGCCGGACCCGGGGGGGTAACTACGAGCAGTACTTC	CASSRTRGGNYEQYF
TRBV11-2	-	-	TRBJ2-1	TGTGCCAGCAGCTTAAGCCGGGGGACCAATGAGCAGTTCTTC	CASSLSRGTNEQFF
TRBV7-2	few	TRBD2	TRBJ2-3	TGTGCCAGCAGCTTAGGAGCGGGGGGGCGGGTAGATACGCAGTATTTT	CASSLGAGGRVDTQYF
TRBV19	-	TRBD1	TRBJ1-5	TGTGCCAGTAGTATACAGGGGGGCAATCAGCCCCAGCATTTT	CASSIQGGNQPQHF
TRBV11-1	-	TRBD1	TRBJ2-3	TGTGCCAGCAGCCATGGGGGACAGGGGGCGTCGGATACGCAGTATTTT	CASSHGGQGASDTQYF
TRBV6-5	-	TRBD1	TRBJ2-7	TGTGCCAGCAGCCGCGACAGGGAAGTGCAGTACTTC	CASSRDREVQYF
TRBV28	-	TRBD2	TRBJ2-7	TGTGCCAGCAGTTTATGGCTAGCGGGAGTTGAGGGTGTAGCCGAGCAGTACTTC	CASSLWLAGVEGVAEQYF
TRBV7-9	-	-	TRBJ1-2	TGTGCCAGCAGCTTACTCCGACAGACCAACTATGGCTACACCTTC	CASSLLRQTNYGYTF